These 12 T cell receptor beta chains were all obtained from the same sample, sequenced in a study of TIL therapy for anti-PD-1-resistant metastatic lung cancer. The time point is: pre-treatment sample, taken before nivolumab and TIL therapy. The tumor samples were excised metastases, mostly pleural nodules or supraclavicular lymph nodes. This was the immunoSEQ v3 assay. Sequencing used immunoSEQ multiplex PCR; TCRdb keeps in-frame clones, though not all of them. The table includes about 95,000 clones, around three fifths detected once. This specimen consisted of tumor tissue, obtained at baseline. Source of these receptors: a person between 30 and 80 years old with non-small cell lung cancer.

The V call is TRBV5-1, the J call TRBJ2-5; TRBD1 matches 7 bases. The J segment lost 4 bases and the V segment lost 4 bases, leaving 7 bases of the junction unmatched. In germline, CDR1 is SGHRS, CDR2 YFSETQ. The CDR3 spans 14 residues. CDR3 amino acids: CASSTQGLRETQYF. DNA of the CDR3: TGCGCCAGCAGCACACAGGGGTTGCGAGAGACCCAGTACTTC.

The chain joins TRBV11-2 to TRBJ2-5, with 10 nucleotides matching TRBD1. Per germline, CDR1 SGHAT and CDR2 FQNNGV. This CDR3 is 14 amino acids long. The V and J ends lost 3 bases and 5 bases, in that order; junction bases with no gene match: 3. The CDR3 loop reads CASSLTGGEETQYF. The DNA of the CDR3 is TGTGCCAGCAGCTTGACAGGGGGCGAGGAGACCCAGTACTTC.

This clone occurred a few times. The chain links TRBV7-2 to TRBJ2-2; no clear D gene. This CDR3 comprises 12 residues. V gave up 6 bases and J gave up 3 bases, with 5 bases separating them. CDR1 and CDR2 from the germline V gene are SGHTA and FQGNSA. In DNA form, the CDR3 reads TGTGCCAGCAGTCGGGACACCGGGGAGCTGTTTTTT. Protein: CASSRDTGELFF.

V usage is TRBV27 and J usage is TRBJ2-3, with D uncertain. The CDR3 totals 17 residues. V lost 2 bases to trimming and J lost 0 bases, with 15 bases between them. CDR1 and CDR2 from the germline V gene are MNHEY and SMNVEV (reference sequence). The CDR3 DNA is TGTGCCAGCAGTTTAACGACGGGCGCCCCTAGCACAGATACGCAGTATTTT. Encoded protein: CASSLTTGAPSTDTQYF.

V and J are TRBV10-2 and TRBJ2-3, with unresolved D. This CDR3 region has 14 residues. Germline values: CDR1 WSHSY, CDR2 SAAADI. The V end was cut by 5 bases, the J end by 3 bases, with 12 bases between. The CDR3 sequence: CASSSNRATDTQYF. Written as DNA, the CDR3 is TGCGCCAGCAGTTCCAACCGAGCGACAGATACGCAGTATTTT.

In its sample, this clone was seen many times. The CDR3 sequence is CASRNPLTGTEAFF. In nucleotides, the CDR3 is TGTGCCAGCAGGAACCCCCTGACGGGCACTGAAGCTTTCTTT. The chain couples TRBV21-1 to TRBJ1-1. TRBV21-1 has pseudogene status. The length of the CDR3 is 14 residues.

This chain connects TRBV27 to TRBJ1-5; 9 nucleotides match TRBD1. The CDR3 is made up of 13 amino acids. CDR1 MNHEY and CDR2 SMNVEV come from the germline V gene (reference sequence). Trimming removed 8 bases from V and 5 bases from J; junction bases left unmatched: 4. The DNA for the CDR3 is TGTGCCAGCGGGGGACAGGGCCATCAGCCCCAGCATTTT. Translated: CASGGQGHQPQHF.

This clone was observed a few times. The chain's CDR3 is CASSRLEQEGNQPQHF. Written as DNA, the CDR3 is TGTGCCAGCAGCCGATTAGAACAAGAGGGGAATCAGCCCCAGCATTTT. V and J are TRBV4-2 and TRBJ1-5, with D possibly matching TRBD1 (5 bases). Trimming left V 4 bases short and J 4 bases short, with 17 bases between. CDR1 is LGHNA and CDR2 is YNFKEQ in the germline V gene. CDR3 size: 16 residues.

CDR3 DNA: TGTGCCATCAGGAACAGTGAGGAAAAACTGTTTTTT. Its protein product is CAIRNSEEKLFF. The rearrangement joins TRBV10-3 to TRBJ1-4; D gene unclear. The length of the CDR3 is 12 residues. The germline V gene encodes CDR1 ENHRY and CDR2 SYGVKD. Deletions cut 6 bases from V and 8 bases from J, with 10 bases between.

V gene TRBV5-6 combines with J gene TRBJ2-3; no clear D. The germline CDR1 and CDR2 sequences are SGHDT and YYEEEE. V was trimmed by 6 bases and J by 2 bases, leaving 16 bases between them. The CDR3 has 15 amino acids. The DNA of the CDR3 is TGTGCCAGCACCTCCCCGGACCGGCACACAGATACGCAGTATTTT. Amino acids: CASTSPDRHTDTQYF.

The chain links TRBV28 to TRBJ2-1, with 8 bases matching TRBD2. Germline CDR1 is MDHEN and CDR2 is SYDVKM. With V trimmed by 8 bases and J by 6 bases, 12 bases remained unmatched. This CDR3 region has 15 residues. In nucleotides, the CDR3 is TGTGCCAGCCGGAGGGGCAGCGGGAGTCTCAATGAGCAGTTCTTC. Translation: CASRRGSGSLNEQFF.

The CDR3 reads CASSSSGQGSQFF. Here the CDR3 DNA reads TGTGCCAGCAGCTCCTCCGGACAGGGATCGCAGTTCTTC. The rearrangement uses TRBV7-2 and TRBJ2-1; 8 bases match TRBD1. The CDR3 is 13 residues long. Looked up from germline, CDR1 is SGHTA and CDR2 is FQGNSA. The V segment lost 4 bases and the J segment 12 bases; nucleotides outside the gene matches: 8.